The 19 T cell receptor beta chains below were found in one sample sequenced in a study of post-analysis software for immune sequencing data. These TCRs' antigens remain unknown. Regarding the study as a whole: Compared with controls, patients had more of roughly five TRBV segments, including TRBV5-6, TRBV5-1 and TRBV20-1.

TCR beta cDNA libraries included unique molecular identifiers. One entry per CDR3 protein results from TCRdb running MiXCR on the PCR reads. The sample holds about 260,000 distinct CDR3 sequences, approximately 34% seen once. Sample: blood. The origin of the receptors is a girl aged 10-17 years with multiple sclerosis.

This clonotype was seen many times. The chain employs TRBV9 and TRBJ2-3; D call uncertain. V lost 0 bases and J lost 0, with 5 bases in between. The CDR3 runs to 14 residues. Looked up from germline, CDR1 is SGDLS and CDR2 is YYNGEE. Here the CDR3 reads CASSVEGSTDTQYF. In DNA, the CDR3 is TGTGCCAGCAGCGTAGAGGGTAGCACAGATACGCAGTATTTT.

In its sample, this clonotype was seen once. The chain has TRBV14 and TRBJ2-7; the D is unclear. CDR1 is SGHDN, CDR2 FVKESK, per germline. CDR3 length: 15 amino acids. V was shortened by 1 base and J by 0 bases, with 10 bases between the two germline ends. The DNA for the CDR3 is TGTGCCAGCAGCCAAGGTGGGCTTAGCTCCTACGAGCAGTACTTC. Translating it yields CASSQGGLSSYEQYF.

The rearrangement uses TRBV7-9 and TRBJ2-5, with 7 bases identical to TRBD2. The CDR3 is made up of 14 amino acids. Germline values: CDR1 SEHNR, CDR2 FQNEAQ (reference sequence). Germline trimming cut 5 bases from V and 3 bases from J; bases unmatched to any gene: 6. CDR3 residues: CASSRELAKETQYF. The CDR3 bases are TGTGCCAGCAGCCGCGAACTAGCGAAAGAGACCCAGTACTTC.

This clonotype was detected many times. This chain joins TRBV20-1 and TRBJ1-2; weak D call: TRBD1 (6 bases). The germline V gene has CDR1 DFQATT and CDR2 SNEGSKA (reference sequence). V lost 3 bases, J lost 3 bases, and 23 bases lay in between. The CDR3 contains 17 residues. The CDR3 sequence: CSASPARGQTPYYGYTF. CDR3 nucleotides: TGCAGTGCTAGCCCCGCCCGGGGGCAGACCCCATACTATGGCTACACCTTC.

At least ten counts were recorded for this clonotype. This chain connects TRBV12-3 or TRBV12-4 to TRBJ2-3, with D perhaps TRBD2 (5 bases). Trimming removed 4 bases at V and 0 bases at J, with 17 bases between. The CDR3 loop spans 17 amino acids. CDR3 DNA sequence: TGTGCCAGCAGTTGGACGGGCCCACTAGTAAGCACAGATACGCAGTATTTT. Protein product: CASSWTGPLVSTDTQYF.

The J gene is TRBJ1-2, the V gene TRBV29-1; D unclear. Germline CDR1 SQVTM, CDR2 ANQGSEA. V was cut by 2 bases and J by 8 bases, with 12 bases left in between. The CDR3 is made up of 12 amino acids. The CDR3 sequence: CSVEPGRGGYTF. The DNA for the CDR3 is TGCAGCGTTGAACCTGGAAGAGGCGGCTACACCTTC.

In its sample, this clonotype was seen many times. The CDR3 DNA reads TGTGCCAGCAGTCAACTAGAGGGAGCTGGGGCCAACGTCCTGACTTTC. Its translation: CASSQLEGAGANVLTF. The chain is built from TRBV6-1 and TRBJ2-6; possible D gene TRBD2, 5 bases. Trimming removed 5 bases from V and 2 bases from J, with 13 bases in between. The CDR3 length is 16 residues. Germline lookup yields CDR1 MNHNS and CDR2 SASEGT.

The chain combines TRBV6-5 with TRBJ2-2; D gene unclear. The CDR3 loop spans 15 amino acids. CDR1 is MNHEY and CDR2 is SVGAGI in the germline V gene. Trimming took 10 bases from V and 3 from J, leaving 18 bases between them. The CDR3 region is CATSDDMMDTGELFF. Written as DNA, the CDR3 is TGTGCCACCTCCGACGACATGATGGACACCGGGGAGCTGTTTTTT.

This clonotype was observed at least ten times. This chain links TRBV19 with TRBJ1-2; maybe TRBD1 (6 bases). Looked up from germline, CDR1 is LNHDA and CDR2 is SQIVND (reference sequence). This CDR3 is 16 amino acids long. V dropped 7 bases and J dropped 6 bases, with 24 bases sitting between them. CDR3 protein: CASNDRFGGQRNGYTF. The CDR3 DNA follows: TGTGCCAGTAATGATCGTTTCGGGGGCCAACGGAATGGCTACACCTTC.

This clonotype was recorded at least ten times. This sequence joins TRBV7-9 and TRBJ2-5, with TRBD1 identical over 11 bases. Losses at the gene ends were 4 bases for V and 5 bases for J; bases not matched to a gene: 6. CDR1 is SEHNR and CDR2 is FQNEAQ in the germline V gene (reference sequence). The CDR3 has 15 amino acids. The CDR3 nucleotides read TGTGCCAGCAGCTCTAGGGACAGGGGGAATGAGACCCAGTACTTC. This codes for CASSSRDRGNETQYF.

Many counts were recorded for this clonotype. The chain combines TRBV4-2 with TRBJ1-1; D remains unclear. With 0 bases removed from V and 4 bases from J, the gap between germline ends came to 18 bases. CDR1 LGHNA and CDR2 YNFKEQ come from the germline V gene. The CDR3 length is 17 residues. The CDR3 DNA reads as TGTGCCAGCAGCCAAGATGTTACGAGCTTGGGGTTCACTGAAGCTTTCTTT. Translation: CASSQDVTSLGFTEAFF.

Worth noting for this clonotype: A single base separates this from a much larger clone, so it may be a read error. The chain links TRBV10-3 to TRBJ2-1, with 7 nucleotides matching TRBD2. The length of the CDR3 is 14 residues. V gave up 3 bases and J gave up 4 bases; unmatched junction bases: 3. Per the germline V gene, CDR1 is ENHRY and CDR2 is SYGVKD. The CDR3 reads CAISETSEYNEQFF. The DNA for the CDR3 is TGTGCCATCAGTGAAACTAGCGAGTACAATGAGCAGTTCTTC.

With respect to this clonotype: It may be a read error: a sequence one base away is much more abundant. This rearrangement joins TRBV4-2 to TRBJ1-2; a weak D match, TRBD1 (6 bases). Germline lookup yields CDR1 LGHNA and CDR2 YNFKEQ. This CDR3 is 14 amino acids long. The CDR3 DNA sequence: TGTGCCAGCGGGCCGGACAGCGAACCAGGTGGCAACACCTTC. Amino acid sequence: CASGPDSEPGGNTF.

This clonotype came up many times. The V call is TRBV20-1, the J call TRBJ2-1; 11 nucleotides match TRBD2. The germline V gene encodes CDR1 DFQATT and CDR2 SNEGSKA (reference sequence). The CDR3 length is 15 residues. Trimming removed 0 bases from V and 3 bases from J; junction bases left unmatched: 1. CDR3 DNA: TGCAGTGCTAGAGAGGGGACTAGCGGCTACAATGAGCAGTTCTTC. Translation: CSAREGTSGYNEQFF.

This clonotype was recorded a few times. This rearrangement joins TRBV18 to TRBJ2-5; 7 bases align to TRBD1. CDR3 length equals 16 residues. V shed 2 bases and J 4 bases; nucleotides not matched to a gene: 10. Germline V gene sequence: CDR1 KGHSH, CDR2 LQKENI. Here the CDR3 reads CASSPGSGRGRETQYF. The CDR3, as DNA: TGTGCCAGCTCACCAGGATCGGGCAGGGGGAGAGAGACCCAGTACTTC.

This clonotype was picked up a small number of times. At one end, the junction sequence differs from germline, possibly due to a read error. The V gene is TRBV20-1, the J gene TRBJ1-5; the D is unclear. The CDR3 length is 12 residues. Germline values: CDR1 DFQATT, CDR2 SNEGSKA (reference sequence). CDR3 nucleotide sequence: TGCAGTGCCTTAAATAGCAATCAGCCCCGGCATTTT. Its translation is CSALNSNQPRHF.

This clonotype has just a few counts. V usage is TRBV19 and J usage is TRBJ1-1; 10 bases agree with TRBD1. The CDR3 contains 17 residues. Germline trimming cut 4 bases from V and 0 bases from J; bases unmatched to any gene: 8. From germline, CDR1 is LNHDA and CDR2 SQIVND (reference sequence). The CDR3 sequence is CASSKDRGPRMNTEAFF. The CDR3 region has the DNA TGTGCCAGTAGTAAAGACAGGGGGCCAAGAATGAACACTGAAGCTTTCTTT.

This chain uses TRBV12-3 or TRBV12-4 with TRBJ2-7; 7 positions match TRBD1. V was pared by 8 bases and J by 9 bases, with 13 bases of the junction left unmatched. There are 13 residues in the CDR3. The CDR3 here is CASSRDRVAGQYF. The DNA for the CDR3 is TGTGCCAGCTCCCGAGACAGGGTTGCAGGGCAGTACTTC.

This clonotype was seen a handful of times. This chain uses TRBV4-1 with TRBJ1-1, with D possibly being TRBD1 (5 bases). The CDR3 is 16 amino acids. Germline assignment: CDR1 MGHRA and CDR2 YSYEKL. Trimming took off 0 bases at V and 4 bases at J, with 15 bases between the two ends. The CDR3 spells CASSQDWWDEATEAFF. The CDR3 DNA sequence: TGCGCCAGCAGCCAAGACTGGTGGGACGAAGCCACTGAAGCTTTCTTT.